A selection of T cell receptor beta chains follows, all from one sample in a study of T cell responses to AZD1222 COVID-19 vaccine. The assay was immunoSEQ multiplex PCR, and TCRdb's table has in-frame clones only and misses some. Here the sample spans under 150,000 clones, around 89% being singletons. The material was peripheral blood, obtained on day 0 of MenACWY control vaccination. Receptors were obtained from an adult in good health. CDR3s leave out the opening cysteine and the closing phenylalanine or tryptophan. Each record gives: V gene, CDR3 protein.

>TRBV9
ASSVGPVAGPIRTLH
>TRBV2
ASSEGIQNYGYT
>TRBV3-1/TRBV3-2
ASSQVVPGRTRNTEAF
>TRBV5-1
ASSWGRGQGDTQY
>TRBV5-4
ASSLGPGANTEAF
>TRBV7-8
ASSPRGYQETQY
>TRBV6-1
ASSEEWEGGGNIQY
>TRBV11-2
ASSLGSRLAATDTQY
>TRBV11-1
ASSKDGSLTEAF
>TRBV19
ASSTGASGSPLH
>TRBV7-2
ASSFAPLAGPYEQY
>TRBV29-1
SVASSYEQY
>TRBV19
ASSIGFRGLKTQY
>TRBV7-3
ASSFYPPSGSTPNEQF
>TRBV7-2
ASSPTLGSGNTIY
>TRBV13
ASSRTSGSLYNEQF
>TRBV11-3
ASSPTPYNEQF
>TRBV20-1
RGTAGAEAF
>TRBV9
ASSPQGVADTQY
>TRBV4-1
ASSQDQRETDTQY
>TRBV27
ASSDIQGEYNEQF
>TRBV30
AWVTGRNYGYT
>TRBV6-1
ASSEQGYEQY
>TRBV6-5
ASRTQGYGYT
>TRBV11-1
ASSLVRGLSYEQY